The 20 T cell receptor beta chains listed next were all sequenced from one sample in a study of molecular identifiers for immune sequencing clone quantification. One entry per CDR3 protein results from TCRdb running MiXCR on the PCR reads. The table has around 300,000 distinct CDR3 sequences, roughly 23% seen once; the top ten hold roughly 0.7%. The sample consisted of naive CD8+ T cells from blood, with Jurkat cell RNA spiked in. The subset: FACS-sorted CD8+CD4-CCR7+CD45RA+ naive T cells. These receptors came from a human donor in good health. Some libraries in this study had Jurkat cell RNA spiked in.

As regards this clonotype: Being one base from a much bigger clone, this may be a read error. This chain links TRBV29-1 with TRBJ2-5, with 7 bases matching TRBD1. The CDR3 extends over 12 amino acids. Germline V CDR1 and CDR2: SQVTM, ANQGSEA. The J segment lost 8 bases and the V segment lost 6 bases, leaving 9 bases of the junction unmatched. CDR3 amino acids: CSVPTGDDTQYF. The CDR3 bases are TGCAGCGTGCCTACAGGGGACGATACCCAGTACTTC.

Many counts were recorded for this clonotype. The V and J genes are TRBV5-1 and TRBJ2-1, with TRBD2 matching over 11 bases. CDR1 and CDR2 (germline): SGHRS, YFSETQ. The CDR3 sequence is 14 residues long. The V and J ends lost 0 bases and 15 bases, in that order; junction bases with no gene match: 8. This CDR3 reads CASSLASASGGMFF. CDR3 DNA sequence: TGCGCCAGCAGCTTGGCCTCAGCTAGCGGGGGGATGTTCTTC.

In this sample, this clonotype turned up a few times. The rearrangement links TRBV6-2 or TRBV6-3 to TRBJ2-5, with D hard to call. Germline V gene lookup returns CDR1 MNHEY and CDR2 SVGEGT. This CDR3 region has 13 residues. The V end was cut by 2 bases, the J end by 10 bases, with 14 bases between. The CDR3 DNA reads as TGTGCCAGCAGTTACAGAGGCGGACCGGGCCAGTACTTC. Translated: CASSYRGGPGQYF.

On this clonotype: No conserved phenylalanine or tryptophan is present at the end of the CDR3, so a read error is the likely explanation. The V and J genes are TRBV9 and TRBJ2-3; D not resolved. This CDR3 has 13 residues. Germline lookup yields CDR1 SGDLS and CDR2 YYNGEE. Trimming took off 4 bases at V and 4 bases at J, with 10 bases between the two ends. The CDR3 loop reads CASSKMTPDTQYY. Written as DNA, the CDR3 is TGTGCCAGCAGCAAGATGACGCCAGATACGCAGTATTAT.

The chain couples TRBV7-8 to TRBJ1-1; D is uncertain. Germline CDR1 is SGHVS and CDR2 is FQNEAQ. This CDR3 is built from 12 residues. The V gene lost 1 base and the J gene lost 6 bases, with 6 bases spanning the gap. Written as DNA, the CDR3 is TGTGCCAGCAGCTTAGGGCAGGCTGAAGCTTTCTTT. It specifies CASSLGQAEAFF.

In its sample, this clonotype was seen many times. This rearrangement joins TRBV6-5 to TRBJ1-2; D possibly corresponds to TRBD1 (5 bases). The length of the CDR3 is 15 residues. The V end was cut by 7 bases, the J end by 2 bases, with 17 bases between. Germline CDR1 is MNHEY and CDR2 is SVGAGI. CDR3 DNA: TGTGCCAGCACTTCCCTGGAGGCAGGGAACTATGGCTACACCTTC. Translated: CASTSLEAGNYGYTF.

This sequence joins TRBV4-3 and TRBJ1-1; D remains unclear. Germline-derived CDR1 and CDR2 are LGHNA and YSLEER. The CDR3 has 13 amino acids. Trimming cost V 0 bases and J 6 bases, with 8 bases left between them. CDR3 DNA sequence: TGCGCCAGCAGCCAAGATCGGGCTTCTGAAGCTTTCTTT. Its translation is CASSQDRASEAFF.

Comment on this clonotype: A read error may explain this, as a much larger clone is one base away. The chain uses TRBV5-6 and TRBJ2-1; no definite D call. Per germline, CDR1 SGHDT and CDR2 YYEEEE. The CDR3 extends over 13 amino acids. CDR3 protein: CASSLAYSNEQLF. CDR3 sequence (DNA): TGTGCCAGCAGCTTGGCCTACAGCAATGAGCAGCTCTTC.

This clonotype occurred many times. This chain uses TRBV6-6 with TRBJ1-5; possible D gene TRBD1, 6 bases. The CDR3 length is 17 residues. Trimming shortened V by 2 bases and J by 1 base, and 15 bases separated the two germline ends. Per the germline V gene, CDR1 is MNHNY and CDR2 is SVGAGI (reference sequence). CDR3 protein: CASSYPRGGSSNQPQHF. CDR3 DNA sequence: TGTGCCAGCAGTTACCCTAGAGGGGGGAGCAGCAATCAGCCCCAGCATTTT.

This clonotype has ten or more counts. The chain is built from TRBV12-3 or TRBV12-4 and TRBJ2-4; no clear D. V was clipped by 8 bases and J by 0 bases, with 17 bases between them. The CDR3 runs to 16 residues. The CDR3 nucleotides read TGTGCCAGCCAATCATCAACGGAGCTAGCCAAAAACATTCAGTACTTC. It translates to CASQSSTELAKNIQYF.

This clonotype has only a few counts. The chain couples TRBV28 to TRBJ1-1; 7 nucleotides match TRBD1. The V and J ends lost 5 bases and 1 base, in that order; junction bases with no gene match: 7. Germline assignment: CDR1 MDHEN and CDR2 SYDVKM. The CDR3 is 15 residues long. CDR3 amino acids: CASSTQDRPNTEAFF. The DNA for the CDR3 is TGTGCCAGCAGTACCCAGGACAGGCCGAACACTGAAGCTTTCTTT. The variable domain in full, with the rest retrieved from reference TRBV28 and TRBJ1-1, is DVKVTQSSRYLVKRTGEKVFLECVQDMDHENMFWYRQDPGLGLRLIYFSYDVKMKEKGDIPEGYSVSREKKERFSLILESASTNQTSMYLCASSTQDRPNTEAFFGQGTRLTVV.

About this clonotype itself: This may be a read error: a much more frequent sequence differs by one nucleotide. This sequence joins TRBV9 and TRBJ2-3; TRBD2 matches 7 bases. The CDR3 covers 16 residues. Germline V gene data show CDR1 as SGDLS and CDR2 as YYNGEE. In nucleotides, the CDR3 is TGTGGCAGCAGTGCTCCTCTAGCGGCCAGCACAGATACGCAGTATTTT. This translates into CGSSAPLAASTDTQYF.

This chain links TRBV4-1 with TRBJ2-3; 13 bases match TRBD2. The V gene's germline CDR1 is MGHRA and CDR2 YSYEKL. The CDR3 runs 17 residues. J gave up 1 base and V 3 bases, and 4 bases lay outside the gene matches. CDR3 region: CASSHRLAGGGTDTQYF. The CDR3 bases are TGCGCCAGCAGCCATCGACTAGCGGGAGGAGGCACAGATACGCAGTATTTT.

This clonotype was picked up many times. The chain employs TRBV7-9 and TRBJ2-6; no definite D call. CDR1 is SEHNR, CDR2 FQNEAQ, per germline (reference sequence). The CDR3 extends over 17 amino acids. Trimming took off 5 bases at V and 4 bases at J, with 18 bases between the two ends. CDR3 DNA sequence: TGTGCCAGCAGCACCGACCTTTACGGCTCAGGGGCCAACGTCCTGACTTTC. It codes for CASSTDLYGSGANVLTF.

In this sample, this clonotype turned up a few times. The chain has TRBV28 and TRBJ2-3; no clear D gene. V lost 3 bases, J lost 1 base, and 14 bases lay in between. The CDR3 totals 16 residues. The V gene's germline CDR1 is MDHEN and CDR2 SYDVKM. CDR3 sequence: CASSFGSLFGTDTQYF. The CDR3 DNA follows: TGTGCCAGCAGTTTTGGTTCCCTCTTTGGCACAGATACGCAGTATTTT.

Here the CDR3 reads CASSGGTPGELFF. DNA for the CDR3: TGTGCCAGCAGCGGAGGGACTCCAGGGGAGCTGTTTTTT. This chain joins TRBV5-4 and TRBJ2-2, with D perhaps TRBD2 (6 bases). CDR1 SGHNT and CDR2 YYREEE come from the germline V gene (reference sequence). This CDR3 is 13 amino acids long. V gave up 4 bases and J gave up 8 bases, with 12 bases separating them.

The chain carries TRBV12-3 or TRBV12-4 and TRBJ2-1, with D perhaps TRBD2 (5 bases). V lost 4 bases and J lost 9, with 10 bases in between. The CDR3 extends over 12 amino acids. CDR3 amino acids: CASSSFEGEQFF. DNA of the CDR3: TGTGCCAGCAGTTCGTTTGAGGGTGAGCAGTTCTTC.

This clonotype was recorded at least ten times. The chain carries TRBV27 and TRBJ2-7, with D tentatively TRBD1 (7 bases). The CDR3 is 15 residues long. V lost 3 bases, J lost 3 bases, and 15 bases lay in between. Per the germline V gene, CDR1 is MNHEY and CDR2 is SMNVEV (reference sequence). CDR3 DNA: TGTGCCAGCAGTTTCGGAGGGGGCAACTTCTACGAGCAGTACTTC. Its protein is CASSFGGGNFYEQYF.

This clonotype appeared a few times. The CDR3: CASSLAPGIPYEQYF. The CDR3, as DNA: TGTGCCAGCAGCTTAGCCCCGGGCATACCCTACGAGCAGTACTTC. The chain couples TRBV7-2 to TRBJ2-7; unclear D gene. The CDR3 loop spans 15 amino acids. Deletions cut 0 bases from V and 2 bases from J, with 11 bases between. Germline-derived CDR1 and CDR2 are SGHTA and FQGNSA.

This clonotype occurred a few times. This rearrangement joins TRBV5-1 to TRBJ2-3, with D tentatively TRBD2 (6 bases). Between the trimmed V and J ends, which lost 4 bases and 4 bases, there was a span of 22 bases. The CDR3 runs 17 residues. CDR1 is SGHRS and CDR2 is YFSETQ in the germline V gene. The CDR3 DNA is TGCGCCAGCAGCCCTATTCGGGACTCCTTTGTATCAGATACGCAGTATTTT. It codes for CASSPIRDSFVSDTQYF. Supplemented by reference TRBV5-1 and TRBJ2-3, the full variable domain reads KAGVTQTPRYLIKTRGQQVTLSCSPISGHRSVSWYQQTPGQGLQFLFEYFSETQRNKGNFPGRFSGRQFSNSRSEMNVSTLELGDSALYLCASSPIRDSFVSDTQYFGPGTRLTVL.